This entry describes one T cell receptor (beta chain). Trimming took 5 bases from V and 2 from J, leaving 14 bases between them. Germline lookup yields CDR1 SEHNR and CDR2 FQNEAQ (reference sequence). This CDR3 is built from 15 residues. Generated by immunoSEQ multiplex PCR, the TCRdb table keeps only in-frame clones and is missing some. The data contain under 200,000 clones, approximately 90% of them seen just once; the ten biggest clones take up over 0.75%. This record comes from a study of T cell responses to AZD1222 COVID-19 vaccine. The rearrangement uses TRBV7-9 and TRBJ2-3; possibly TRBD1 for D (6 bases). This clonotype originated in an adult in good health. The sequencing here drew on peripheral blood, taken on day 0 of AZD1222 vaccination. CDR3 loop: CASSPTTGITDTQYF. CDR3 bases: TGTGCCAGCAGCCCAACGACAGGAATCACAGATACGCAGTATTTT.